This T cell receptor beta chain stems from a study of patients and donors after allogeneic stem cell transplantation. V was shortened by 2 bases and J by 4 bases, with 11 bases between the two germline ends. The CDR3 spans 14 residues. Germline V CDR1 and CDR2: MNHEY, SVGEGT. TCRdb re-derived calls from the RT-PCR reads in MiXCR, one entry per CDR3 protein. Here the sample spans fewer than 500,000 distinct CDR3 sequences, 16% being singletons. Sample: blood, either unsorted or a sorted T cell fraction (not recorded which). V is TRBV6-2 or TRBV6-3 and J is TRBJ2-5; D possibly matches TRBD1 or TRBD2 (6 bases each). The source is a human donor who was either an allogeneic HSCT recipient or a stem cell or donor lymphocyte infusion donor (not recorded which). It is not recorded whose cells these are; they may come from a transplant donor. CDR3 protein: CASSYTGAGETQYF. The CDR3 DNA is TGTGCCAGCAGTTACACGGGGGCCGGAGAGACCCAGTACTTC.